This TCR beta chain comes out of a study of low-dose radiotherapy and immunotherapy resistance in tumors. Amplification, which lasted approximately 19 PCR cycles, used a constant-region primer and V-primer adapter to amplify TCRs. TCRdb re-called the reads with MiXCR, one entry per CDR3 protein. The table records tens of thousands of distinct CDR3 sequences, 12% of them present only once. The time point: before trial treatment. This receptor was taken from a female donor with ovarian cancer. This sample comprised PBMCs, obtained before treatment.

CDR3 in amino acids: CASSPPGQDITYEQYF. CDR3 DNA: TGTGCCAGCAGCCCTCCGGGACAGGACATCACCTACGAGCAGTACTTC. V is TRBV7-9 and J is TRBJ2-7; 8 nucleotides align to TRBD1. The V and J ends lost 5 bases and 2 bases, in that order; junction bases with no gene match: 11. The CDR3 spans 16 residues. CDR1 SEHNR and CDR2 FQNEAQ come from the germline V gene (reference sequence). Full variable domain (missing parts from reference TRBV7-9 and TRBJ2-7): DTGVSQNPRHKITKRGQNVTFRCDPISEHNRLYWYRQTLGQGPEFLTYFQNEAQLEKSRLLSDRFSAERPKGSFSTLEIQRTEQGDSAMYLCASSPPGQDITYEQYFGPGTRLTVT.